These T cell receptor beta chains were read from a single sample in a study of blood T cell repertoires in COVID-19. This table comes from immunoSEQ multiplex PCR, and its TCRdb copy is limited to in-frame clones, with some not included. The repertoire includes 100,000 or so clones, 84% of them detected once, and 17% sits in the top ten. Specimen: peripheral blood. All receptors derive from an older woman with acute or convalescent COVID-19. Each CDR3 is given with its conserved first and last residue. The order of the fields is J gene, D gene, clone size, V gene, CDR3 protein, CDR3 DNA. The D gene is left open where the match is weak. The size entry is marked missing in some rows and otherwise reads once, few, many or a size class.

j_gene: TRBJ2-1
d_gene: .
abundance: .
v_gene: TRBV11-3
CDR3aa: CASSRGREGEQFF
CDR3nt: TGTGCCAGCAGCAGAGGACGGGAAGGTGAGCAGTTCTTC

j_gene: TRBJ2-1
d_gene: TRBD1
abundance: .
v_gene: TRBV5-1
CDR3aa: CASSLQGAQYNEQFF
CDR3nt: TGCGCCAGCAGCCTACAGGGGGCGCAATACAATGAGCAGTTCTTC

j_gene: TRBJ2-7
d_gene: .
abundance: .
v_gene: TRBV1
CDR3aa: CTSTPSYEQYF
CDR3nt: TGCACCAGCACCCCTTCCTACGAGCAGTACTTC

j_gene: TRBJ1-4
d_gene: .
abundance: once
v_gene: TRBV3-1/TRBV3-2
CDR3aa: CASSPTGITNEKLFF
CDR3nt: TGTGCCAGCAGCCCCACAGGGATAACTAATGAAAAACTGTTTTTT

j_gene: TRBJ1-6
d_gene: .
abundance: .
v_gene: TRBV14
CDR3aa: CASSQDRVYSPLHF
CDR3nt: TGTGCCAGCAGCCAAGACAGGGTTTATTCACCCCTCCACTTT

j_gene: TRBJ1-5
d_gene: TRBD1
abundance: .
v_gene: TRBV18
CDR3aa: CASSPPGQGSQPQHF
CDR3nt: TGTGCCAGCTCACCACCGGGACAGGGATCCCAGCCCCAGCATTTT

j_gene: TRBJ2-1
d_gene: TRBD2
abundance: .
v_gene: TRBV15
CDR3aa: CATSRVTSVDEQFF
CDR3nt: TGTGCCACCAGCAGAGTCACTAGCGTCGATGAGCAGTTCTTC

j_gene: TRBJ1-3
d_gene: .
abundance: .
v_gene: TRBV15
CDR3aa: CATSRDVQAQNTIYF
CDR3nt: TGTGCCACCAGCAGAGATGTCCAGGCGCAAAACACCATATATTTT

j_gene: TRBJ2-7
d_gene: .
abundance: .
v_gene: TRBV29-1
CDR3aa: CSVEDLGAPYEQYF
CDR3nt: TGCAGCGTTGAAGATTTGGGGGCACCCTACGAGCAGTACTTC

j_gene: TRBJ1-1
d_gene: .
abundance: .
v_gene: TRBV19
CDR3aa: CASSRNREGEAFF
CDR3nt: TGTGCCAGTAGTAGGAACCGGGAGGGTGAAGCTTTCTTT

j_gene: TRBJ2-1
d_gene: TRBD2
abundance: .
v_gene: TRBV4-1
CDR3aa: CASSRLAGGRSEQFF
CDR3nt: TGCGCCAGCAGCCGACTAGCGGGGGGGCGGTCTGAGCAGTTCTTC

j_gene: TRBJ1-5
d_gene: TRBD1
abundance: .
v_gene: TRBV28
CDR3aa: CASSLGQGFRQPQHF
CDR3nt: TGTGCCAGCAGTTTGGGACAGGGTTTTCGGCAGCCCCAGCATTTT

j_gene: TRBJ1-2
d_gene: TRBD1
abundance: once
v_gene: TRBV11-2
CDR3aa: CASSPRDSIYGYTF
CDR3nt: TGTGCCAGCAGCCCCCGGGACAGCATCTATGGCTACACCTTC

j_gene: TRBJ1-3
d_gene: .
abundance: .
v_gene: TRBV2
CDR3aa: CASRQQGISGNTIYF
CDR3nt: TGTGCCAGCAGGCAACAGGGAATCTCTGGAAACACCATATATTTT

j_gene: TRBJ2-5
d_gene: .
abundance: .
v_gene: TRBV28
CDR3aa: CASSPLSGTQYF
CDR3nt: TGTGCCAGCAGCCCACTTTCAGGGACCCAGTACTTC

j_gene: TRBJ2-5
d_gene: TRBD2
abundance: .
v_gene: TRBV28
CDR3aa: CASSSGGGGETQYF
CDR3nt: TGTGCCAGCAGCAGCGGGGGAGGCGGAGAGACCCAGTACTTC

j_gene: TRBJ1-5
d_gene: TRBD1
abundance: few
v_gene: TRBV3-1/TRBV3-2
CDR3aa: CASSQKTVKYDRGGNQPQHF
CDR3nt: TGTGCCAGCAGTCAGAAGACGGTCAAGTATGACAGGGGGGGAAATCAGCCCCAGCATTTT

j_gene: TRBJ1-3
d_gene: .
abundance: .
v_gene: TRBV12-3/TRBV12-4
CDR3aa: CASSFMGNTIYF
CDR3nt: TGTGCCAGCAGTTTCATGGGAAACACCATATATTTT

j_gene: TRBJ2-5
d_gene: TRBD2
abundance: .
v_gene: TRBV28
CDR3aa: CASSFSGGRETQYF
CDR3nt: TGTGCCAGCAGTTTTAGCGGGGGAAGGGAGACCCAGTACTTC

j_gene: TRBJ2-3
d_gene: TRBD2
abundance: .
v_gene: TRBV3-1/TRBV3-2
CDR3aa: CASSRRLAGDATDTQYF
CDR3nt: TGTGCCAGCAGCCGGAGACTAGCGGGGGACGCAACAGATACGCAGTATTTT

j_gene: TRBJ1-6
d_gene: .
abundance: .
v_gene: TRBV30
CDR3aa: CAWSRGQNNSPLHF
CDR3nt: TGTGCCTGGAGCCGCGGACAGAATAATTCACCCCTCCACTTT

j_gene: TRBJ1-2
d_gene: .
abundance: .
v_gene: TRBV25-1
CDR3aa: CASSGALPKNGYTF
CDR3nt: TGTGCCAGCAGTGGGGCTCTACCGAAAAATGGCTACACCTTC

j_gene: TRBJ1-5
d_gene: TRBD1
abundance: .
v_gene: TRBV30
CDR3aa: CAWSVRRDRGSVSNQPQHF
CDR3nt: TGTGCCTGGAGTGTACGAAGGGACAGGGGGTCAGTGAGCAATCAGCCCCAGCATTTT

j_gene: TRBJ1-6
d_gene: .
abundance: .
v_gene: TRBV4-3
CDR3aa: CASSQDYRPPSSYNSPLHF
CDR3nt: TGCGCCAGCAGCCAAGATTACAGGCCCCCGAGCTCCTATAATTCACCCCTCCACTTT

j_gene: TRBJ1-5
d_gene: TRBD1
abundance: .
v_gene: TRBV11-2
CDR3aa: CASSRFAGQNQPQHF
CDR3nt: TGTGCCAGCAGCAGGTTCGCGGGACAGAATCAGCCCCAGCATTTT

j_gene: TRBJ2-5
d_gene: TRBD2
abundance: .
v_gene: TRBV3-1/TRBV3-2
CDR3aa: CASSRQYGGAETQYF
CDR3nt: TGTGCCAGCAGCCGGCAGTACGGGGGGGCGGAGACCCAGTACTTC

j_gene: TRBJ2-5
d_gene: .
abundance: .
v_gene: TRBV11-3
CDR3aa: CASSLVGGPRQETQYF
CDR3nt: TGTGCCAGCAGCTTAGTCGGGGGGCCGCGTCAAGAGACCCAGTACTTC

j_gene: TRBJ2-1
d_gene: .
abundance: .
v_gene: TRBV14
CDR3aa: CASSLMAGTNNEQFF
CDR3nt: TGTGCCAGCAGCCTCATGGCGGGAACCAACAATGAGCAGTTCTTC

j_gene: TRBJ1-1
d_gene: .
abundance: .
v_gene: TRBV6-5
CDR3aa: CASSYLSDTEAFF
CDR3nt: TGTGCCAGCAGTTATCTTTCTGACACTGAAGCTTTCTTT

j_gene: TRBJ1-3
d_gene: .
abundance: .
v_gene: TRBV10-3
CDR3aa: CAIRSQDNNSGNTIYF
CDR3nt: TGTGCCATCAGAAGCCAAGACAACAACTCTGGAAACACCATATATTTT

j_gene: TRBJ1-6
d_gene: .
abundance: .
v_gene: TRBV15
CDR3aa: CATSRAPGTYNSPLHF
CDR3nt: TGTGCCACCAGCAGAGCCCCCGGTACCTATAATTCACCCCTCCACTTT

j_gene: TRBJ1-1
d_gene: TRBD1
abundance: few
v_gene: TRBV28
CDR3aa: CASSLLTGGTEAFF
CDR3nt: TGTGCCAGCAGTTTATTAACAGGGGGCACTGAAGCTTTCTTT

j_gene: TRBJ1-2
d_gene: TRBD1
abundance: .
v_gene: TRBV6-2/TRBV6-3
CDR3aa: CASSYGQGGYGYTF
CDR3nt: TGTGCCAGCAGTTATGGACAGGGCGGCTATGGCTACACCTTC

j_gene: TRBJ1-1
d_gene: .
abundance: .
v_gene: TRBV11-2
CDR3aa: CASSLDRDTEAFF
CDR3nt: TGTGCCAGCAGCTTAGACAGGGACACTGAAGCTTTCTTT

j_gene: TRBJ1-4
d_gene: TRBD1
abundance: .
v_gene: TRBV4-2
CDR3aa: CASSQDSFERGQNEKLFF
CDR3nt: TGTGCCAGCAGCCAAGATAGTTTCGAGAGGGGGCAAAATGAAAAACTGTTTTTT